A selection of T cell receptor beta chains follows, all from one sample in a study of T-cell memory formation after mild COVID-19. TCRdb called the 5' RACE reads again in MiXCR, with one record for every CDR3 protein. The data contain around 370,000 distinct CDR3 sequences, about 21% of them singletons. Sequencing used PBMCs or a T cell subset sorted from them (not recorded which). These receptors all come from an adult woman who had mild COVID-19 (a few samples of this study predate the infection). Cell type and time point are not known. The CDR3 runs from the conserved cysteine through the conserved F or W. A D gene is named only where the DNA matches it firmly. The size entry is marked missing in some rows and otherwise reads once, few, many or a size class.

cdr3_aa,cdr3_nt,clone_size,v_call,d_call,j_call
CASSDGGPHTDTQYF,TGTGCCAGCAGTGACGGCGGACCTCACACAGATACGCAGTATTTT,few,TRBV2,.,TRBJ2-3
CASSQVSSTDTQYF,TGTGCCAGCAGCCAGGTCTCTAGCACAGATACGCAGTATTTT,few,TRBV7-9,.,TRBJ2-3
CASSLVGTTSSQYF,TGTGCCAGCAGCTTAGTGGGGACTACTAGTTCCCAGTACTTC,few,TRBV7-9,TRBD2,TRBJ2-5
CASSLSVGDSGNTIYF,TGTGCCAGCAGCTTGTCGGTCGGTGACTCTGGAAACACCATATATTTT,.,TRBV5-6,.,TRBJ1-3
CASSPHLQGYEQYF,TGTGCCAGCAGCCCCCACCTACAGGGCTACGAGCAGTACTTC,few,TRBV7-6,.,TRBJ2-7
CASSVTGGTSDTQYF,TGTGCCAGCAGCGTCACCGGCGGGACGTCGGATACGCAGTATTTT,.,TRBV9,.,TRBJ2-3
CASSFSGQVFIGQFF,TGTGCCAGCAGCTTCTCGGGACAGGTTTTTATAGGGCAGTTCTTC,many,TRBV7-9,TRBD1,TRBJ2-1
CASRRTTIYEQYF,TGTGCCAGCAGAAGGACTACGATTTACGAGCAGTACTTC,few,TRBV28,.,TRBJ2-7
CASTNRGVTGELFF,TGTGCCAGCACCAACAGGGGCGTCACCGGGGAGCTGTTTTTT,.,TRBV27,TRBD1,TRBJ2-2
CASSQWDRGGTDTQYF,TGTGCCAGCAGCCAATGGGACAGGGGGGGCACAGATACGCAGTATTTT,.,TRBV3-1,TRBD1,TRBJ2-3
CASSLADTGRGYTF,TGTGCCAGCAGTTTAGCTGACACGGGTAGGGGCTACACCTTC,.,TRBV12-3/TRBV12-4,.,TRBJ1-2
CASSSLVGNEAFF,TGTGCCAGCAGCTCCCTGGTGGGCAACGAAGCTTTCTTT,.,TRBV7-9,.,TRBJ1-1
CASSLGDTRVRDIQYF,TGTGCCAGCAGCTTAGGGGATACGCGGGTACGGGACATTCAGTACTTC,.,TRBV7-9,.,TRBJ2-4
CATSDRASNEQFF,TGTGCCACCAGTGACAGGGCTTCCAATGAGCAGTTCTTC,few,TRBV24-1,.,TRBJ2-1
CSAKSGTGLAKNIQYF,TGCAGTGCCAAGAGCGGGACAGGACTAGCCAAAAACATTCAGTACTTC,few,TRBV20-1,.,TRBJ2-4
CASSLIGVAGAYEQYF,TGTGCCAGCAGCTTAATCGGGGTAGCGGGGGCCTACGAGCAGTACTTC,.,TRBV7-2,TRBD2,TRBJ2-7
CASSIILNYGYTF,TGTGCCAGTAGTATCATACTCAACTATGGCTACACCTTC,.,TRBV19,.,TRBJ1-2
CATSRGPGGASYEQYF,TGTGCCACCAGCAGAGGCCCGGGAGGGGCTTCCTACGAGCAGTACTTC,few,TRBV15,TRBD2,TRBJ2-7
CASRGGDGEKLFF,TGTGCCAGCAGAGGGGGTGACGGTGAAAAACTGTTTTTT,.,TRBV9,.,TRBJ1-4
CASSQVGGTGRRPPLHF,TGTGCCAGCAGCCAAGTAGGGGGGACAGGGCGGAGACCACCCCTCCACTTT,.,TRBV3-1,TRBD1,TRBJ1-6
CASSSITGTSRNEQFF,TGTGCCAGCAGCTCCATAACCGGGACTAGTCGCAATGAGCAGTTCTTC,.,TRBV13,TRBD2,TRBJ2-1
CASTHDRGPYEQYF,TGTGCCAGCACTCACGACAGGGGGCCCTACGAGCAGTACTTC,few,TRBV7-8,TRBD1,TRBJ2-7
CASSWDLGYNEQFF,TGTGCCAGCAGCTGGGACCTAGGATACAATGAGCAGTTCTTC,few,TRBV12-3/TRBV12-4,.,TRBJ2-1
CASSPSRQGAFTGELFF,TGTGCCAGCAGCCCCTCGCGACAGGGGGCTTTCACCGGGGAGCTGTTTTTT,.,TRBV7-8,TRBD1,TRBJ2-2
CASSSGWGSAETQYF,TGTGCCAGCAGTTCGGGTTGGGGGAGCGCAGAGACCCAGTACTTC,.,TRBV11-2,.,TRBJ2-5
CASSLVGQRVSNTEAFF,TGTGCCAGCAGCTTGGTGGGACAGAGGGTATCGAACACTGAAGCTTTCTTT,.,TRBV5-6,TRBD1,TRBJ1-1
CSASDTRNQPQHF,TGCAGTGCTAGTGATACAAGGAATCAGCCCCAGCATTTT,few,TRBV20-1,.,TRBJ1-5
CASSTGTALYGYTF,TGTGCCAGCAGCACCGGGACAGCACTCTATGGCTACACCTTC,few,TRBV7-6,TRBD1,TRBJ1-2
CASSPEGGANVLTF,TGCGCCAGCAGCCCCGAGGGGGGGGCCAACGTCCTGACTTTC,.,TRBV5-1,.,TRBJ2-6
CASKQGLAVTDTQYF,TGTGCCAGTAAGCAGGGACTAGCGGTGACAGATACGCAGTATTTT,many,TRBV3-1,TRBD2,TRBJ2-3
CASSLGGSVWEGLQYF,TGTGCCAGCAGCTTAGGGGGGAGTGTCTGGGAGGGGTTGCAGTATTTT,.,TRBV7-2,TRBD2,TRBJ2-3
CATSGTDTNYGYTF,TGTGCCACCAGTGGGACAGACACTAACTATGGCTACACCTTC,few,TRBV24-1,.,TRBJ1-2